This TCR beta chain is from a study of prognosis after radiotherapy for stage I lung cancer. The CDR3 is 15 residues long. Trimming cost V 2 bases and J 7 bases; bases outside gene matches: 6. CDR1 and CDR2 (germline): SGHRS, YFSETQ. Genomic DNA provided the template from which TCR beta CDR3 was amplified by two-round multiplex PCR. Round one of PCR was performed, and it used primers specific to each TRBV and TRBJ gene. TCRdb itself ran the multiplex PCR reads through MiXCR, one entry per CDR3 protein. Of nearly 25,000 distinct CDR3 sequences listed, roughly two fifths are singletons. This clonotype was detected only once.

V gene TRBV5-1 combines with J gene TRBJ1-6; 7 nucleotides line up with TRBD1. The sample here was PBMCs, taken before or after stereotactic body radiation therapy (not recorded which). The origin of this receptor is a donor older than 45 with non-small cell lung cancer. The CDR3 bases are TGCGCCAGCAGCTTAGCGGGACAGTTGAATTCACCCCTCCACTTT. This codes for CASSLAGQLNSPLHF.